A single sample is the source of the 10 T cell receptor beta chains below, sequenced in a study of T cell repertoires in cytomegalovirus infection. One entry per CDR3 protein, called by TCRdb with MiXCR from the reads. The table records roughly 990,000 distinct CDR3 sequences, approximately 31% of them present only once. The antigens of these receptors remain unknown. Sequenced material: cultured CD8+ T cells from PBMCs, taken from culture after CMV antigen stimulation. These receptors originate from a human donor in good health (CMV status not recorded). Some clones in this sample may be carry-over from other donors' samples.

In its sample, this clonotype was seen many times. This sequence joins TRBV7-6 and TRBJ2-1; D tentatively fits TRBD1 or TRBD2 (5 bases each). Germline-derived CDR1 and CDR2 are SGHVS and FNYEAQ. With 2 bases removed from V and 8 bases from J, the gap between germline ends came to 10 bases. This CDR3 comprises 13 residues. The CDR3 loop is CASSLPGRDEQFF. The CDR3 bases are TGTGCCAGCAGCTTACCAGGGCGGGATGAGCAGTTCTTC.

The chain links TRBV5-4 to TRBJ1-1; 8 bases agree with TRBD1. The CDR3 spans 14 residues. J was trimmed by 3 bases and V by 2 bases; bases with no gene match: 3. The germline gives CDR1 SGHNT, CDR2 YYREEE (reference sequence). The CDR3, as DNA: TGTGCCAGCAGCTTCCAGACAGGGGACACTGAAGCTTTCTTT. Its protein is CASSFQTGDTEAFF.

This clonotype was observed a few times. This chain links TRBV6-1 with TRBJ2-3, with 7 bases identical to TRBD1. The CDR3 spans 15 residues. Germline CDR1 is MNHNS and CDR2 is SASEGT. The V segment lost 3 bases and the J segment 3 bases; nucleotides outside the gene matches: 6. Here the CDR3 DNA reads TGTGCCAGCAGTGATTACAGGGGTATTACAGATACGCAGTATTTT. This codes for CASSDYRGITDTQYF.

This clonotype has only a few counts. The V gene is TRBV28, the J gene TRBJ2-1; tentative D call: TRBD2 (5 bases). Germline lookup yields CDR1 MDHEN and CDR2 SYDVKM. The V and J ends lost 5 bases and 5 bases respectively, with 13 bases between them. CDR3 length: 14 amino acids. CDR3 nucleotide sequence: TGTGCCAGCAGTCCACTAGAGTCTAACAATGAGCAGTTCTTC. This encodes CASSPLESNNEQFF.

This clonotype came up a few times. The chain links TRBV9 to TRBJ2-1; 7 positions agree with TRBD1. Trimming cost V 3 bases and J 2 bases; bases outside gene matches: 5. Germline V lookup: CDR1 SGDLS, CDR2 YYNGEE. The CDR3 has 15 residues. CDR3 residues: CASSGTGAPYNEQFF. Written as DNA, the CDR3 is TGTGCCAGCAGCGGAACAGGGGCCCCCTACAATGAGCAGTTCTTC.

The chain couples TRBV28 to TRBJ2-6; D gene ambiguous. The CDR3 runs 13 residues. Trimming left V 7 bases short and J 2 bases short, with 6 bases between. Germline V gene lookup returns CDR1 MDHEN and CDR2 SYDVKM. This CDR3 is CASNRPGANVLTF. As DNA, the CDR3 is TGTGCCAGCAATCGTCCTGGGGCCAACGTCCTGACTTTC.

This clonotype has more than one count but fewer than ten. This chain uses TRBV12-3 or TRBV12-4 with TRBJ1-2, with TRBD1 matching 7 bases. CDR3 size: 14 residues. V lost 5 bases to trimming and J lost 4 bases; unmatched junction nucleotides: 7. CDR3 nucleotide sequence: TGTGCCAGCAGTCGACGCTCAGGGGGCTATGGCTACACCTTC. It encodes CASSRRSGGYGYTF.

This clonotype was counted a few times. V gene TRBV7-3 combines with J gene TRBJ1-5; 7 positions match TRBD1. The germline CDR1 and CDR2 sequences are SGHTA and FQGTGA. V shed 4 bases and J 7 bases; nucleotides not matched to a gene: 10. The CDR3 is 15 residues long. CDR3 DNA sequence: TGTGCCAGCAGCTCACATGACAGGGTAAGCCAGCCCCAGCATTTT. Translation: CASSSHDRVSQPQHF. Based on the CDR3 plus reference TRBV7-3 and TRBJ1-5, the full variable domain is GAGVSQTPSNKVTEKGKYVELRCDPISGHTALYWYRQSLGQGPEFLIYFQGTGAADDSGLPNDRFFAVRPEGSVSTLKIQRTERGDSAVYLCASSSHDRVSQPQHFGDGTRLSIL.

The chain couples TRBV27 to TRBJ2-5; D is ambiguous. CDR1 is MNHEY, CDR2 SMNVEV, per germline (reference sequence). The CDR3 sequence is 16 residues long. The V end lost 10 bases, the J end lost 1 base, and 22 bases lay between the germline ends. Here the CDR3 DNA reads TGTGCCACCTCCGTCGGCCGGTCGCTATTCCAAGAGACCCAGTACTTC. Translation: CATSVGRSLFQETQYF.

In the case of this clonotype: An end of the junction does not agree with germline; a read error may underlie this. This chain links TRBV27 with TRBJ1-1, with 7 bases identical to TRBD1. Per the germline V gene, CDR1 is MNHEY and CDR2 is SMNVEV (reference sequence). The CDR3 length is 14 residues. CDR3 region: CASSKTGANTKAFF. CDR3 in DNA: TGTGCCAGCAGTAAAACAGGGGCGAACACTAAAGCTTTCTTT.